These T cell receptor beta chains were read from a single sample in a study of shared clonotypes between healthy human individuals. Some clones are missing from TCRdb's copy, which holds only in-frame ones; the method was immunoSEQ multiplex PCR. The repertoire holds roughly 2.2 million clones, 85% to 95% seen once, with about 0.41% in the top ten. The sample was naive CD4+ T cells from PBMCs. The source of these receptors is a man between 18 and 29 years old in good health. Some clones in this sample may be carry-over from other donors' samples. Each CDR3 is given with its conserved first and last residue. Fields, in order: V gene, J gene, CDR3 protein.

TRBV30,TRBJ2-5,CAWTPLHYQETQYF
TRBV6-1,TRBJ2-7,CASSQVFPPYEQYF
TRBV14,TRBJ2-7,CASSRRGNYEQYF
TRBV7-2,TRBJ2-7,CASSPGVGLGSYEQYF
TRBV9,TRBJ2-5,CASSVAFTGETQYF
TRBV28,TRBJ1-1,CASSLDSRGAFF
TRBV6-1,TRBJ2-7,CASRSLSSYEQYF
TRBV6-4,TRBJ1-2,CASKRWKEDYGYTF
TRBV4-1,TRBJ1-2,CASSQSQSLNGGYTF
TRBV11-2,TRBJ1-3,CASSRGRFSGNTIYF
TRBV28,TRBJ1-4,CASRTRDLVHEKLFF
TRBV9,TRBJ2-1,CASSVANSGRYNEQFF
TRBV6-6,TRBJ1-1,CASSRTRPQGRTEAFF
TRBV6-5,TRBJ1-2,CASSLTGQGYGYTF
TRBV7-2,TRBJ2-5,CASSPYMAKETQYF
TRBV10-1,TRBJ2-1,CASSRGQGNEQFF
TRBV5-6,TRBJ2-5,CASSLRRRETQYF
TRBV11-2,TRBJ2-5,CASSRGHQETQYF
TRBV28,TRBJ2-2,CASSLSLGRVGTGELFF
TRBV11-3,TRBJ1-1,CASSLGTANTEAFF
TRBV7-9,TRBJ2-3,CASSLRRSGDLTDTQYF
TRBV6-1,TRBJ1-2,CASTLGTGGRYGYTF
TRBV7-3,TRBJ2-5,CASSLTRGTSGRKETQYF
TRBV5-6,TRBJ2-3,CASSLTSVTDTQYF
TRBV2,TRBJ1-1,CASSGSLNTEAFF
TRBV19,TRBJ1-4,CASSINPNRVGEKLFF
TRBV10-3,TRBJ1-5,CAIGQNSNQPQHF
TRBV5-1,TRBJ1-1,CASSSLPGQGHTEAFF
TRBV29-1,TRBJ1-1,CSALEHWNTEAFF
TRBV5-4,TRBJ2-7,CASSPGDRGYEQYF
TRBV10-1,TRBJ2-1,CASGIFGGEQFF
TRBV5-4,TRBJ1-1,CASSRAPGQGGTEAFF
TRBV19,TRBJ2-3,CASSIEGTSGRGTDTQYF
TRBV5-1,TRBJ2-7,CASSPTRSEQYF
TRBV28,TRBJ2-1,CASSLPGSNEQFF
TRBV19,TRBJ2-7,CASSIGTSGSLSYEQYF
TRBV5-4,TRBJ1-2,CASSLGWESYGYTF
TRBV6-5,TRBJ2-1,CASSYDSYNEQFF
TRBV28,TRBJ2-5,CASSVQGASKQETQYF
TRBV2,TRBJ1-4,CASRSVRYEKLFF
TRBV29-1,TRBJ1-5,CSVAKSGENQPQHF
TRBV28,TRBJ2-2,CASSPHGQGNTGELFF
TRBV4-1,TRBJ1-2,CASSQRGNYGYTF
TRBV5-1,TRBJ2-3,CASSRAGVGDTQYF
TRBV5-4,TRBJ2-1,CASSLAGSLGNEQFF
TRBV30,TRBJ1-2,CALSSDRGLGYTF
TRBV5-1,TRBJ2-7,CASSLVPSGRPYEQYF
TRBV18,TRBJ2-2,CASSPTSGRNTGELFF
TRBV21-1,TRBJ2-5,CASITGQETQYF
TRBV7-2,TRBJ1-5,CASSLAANLNQPQHF